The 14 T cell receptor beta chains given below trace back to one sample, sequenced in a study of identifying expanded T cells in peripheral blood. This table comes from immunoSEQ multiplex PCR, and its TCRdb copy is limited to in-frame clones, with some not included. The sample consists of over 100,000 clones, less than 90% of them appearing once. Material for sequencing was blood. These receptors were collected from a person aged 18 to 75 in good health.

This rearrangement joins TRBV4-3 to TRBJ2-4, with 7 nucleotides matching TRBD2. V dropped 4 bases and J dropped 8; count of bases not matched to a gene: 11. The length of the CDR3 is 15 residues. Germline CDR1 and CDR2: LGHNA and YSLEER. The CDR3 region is CASSPTGLQTDIQYF. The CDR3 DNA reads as TGCGCCAGCAGCCCCACGGGACTACAAACTGACATTCAGTACTTC.

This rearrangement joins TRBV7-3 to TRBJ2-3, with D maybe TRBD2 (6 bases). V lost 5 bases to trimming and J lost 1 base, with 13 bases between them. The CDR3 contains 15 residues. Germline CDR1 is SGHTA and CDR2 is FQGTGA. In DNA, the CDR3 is TGTGCCAGCAGCATAGGCGGGGTAGGCACAGATACGCAGTATTTT. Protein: CASSIGGVGTDTQYF.

The CDR3 reads CASSRTLAGGHSTGELFF. CDR3 DNA sequence: TGCGCCAGCAGCCGAACACTAGCGGGGGGCCATAGCACCGGGGAGCTGTTTTTT. This chain joins TRBV4-3 and TRBJ2-2, with 12 nucleotides matching TRBD2. The CDR3 length is 18 residues. J lost 4 bases, V lost 4 bases, and 10 bases had no gene match. The germline V gene has CDR1 LGHNA and CDR2 YSLEER.

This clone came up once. The CDR3 DNA sequence: TGTGCCAGCAGCCCATCAACAAGCTCTGGAAACACCATATATTTT. Protein: CASSPSTSSGNTIYF. V gene TRBV7-2 combines with J gene TRBJ1-3; D gene uncertain. Germline CDR1 is SGHTA and CDR2 is FQGNSA. There are 15 residues in the CDR3. Trimming left V 5 bases short and J 0 bases short, with 11 bases between.

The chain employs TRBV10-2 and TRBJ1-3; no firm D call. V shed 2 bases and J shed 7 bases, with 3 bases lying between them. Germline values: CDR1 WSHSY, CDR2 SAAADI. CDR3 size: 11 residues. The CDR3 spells CASSEENTIYF. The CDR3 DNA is TGCGCCAGCAGTGAGGAGAACACCATATATTTT.

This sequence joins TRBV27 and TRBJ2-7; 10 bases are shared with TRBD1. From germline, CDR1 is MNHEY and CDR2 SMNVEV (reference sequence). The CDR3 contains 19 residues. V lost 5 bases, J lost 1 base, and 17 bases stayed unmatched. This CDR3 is CASSLLWDRGSMSSYEQYF. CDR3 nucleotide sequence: TGTGCCAGCAGTCTTTTGTGGGACAGGGGTTCTATGTCGTCCTACGAGCAGTACTTC.

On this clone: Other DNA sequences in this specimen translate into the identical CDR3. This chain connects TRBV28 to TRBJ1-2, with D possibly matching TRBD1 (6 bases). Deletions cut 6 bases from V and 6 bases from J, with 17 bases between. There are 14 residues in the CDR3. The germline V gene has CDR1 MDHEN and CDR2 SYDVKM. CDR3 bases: TGTGCCAGCAGCCGTTTGGGGGGCGGTGATGGCTACACCTTC. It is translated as CASSRLGGGDGYTF.

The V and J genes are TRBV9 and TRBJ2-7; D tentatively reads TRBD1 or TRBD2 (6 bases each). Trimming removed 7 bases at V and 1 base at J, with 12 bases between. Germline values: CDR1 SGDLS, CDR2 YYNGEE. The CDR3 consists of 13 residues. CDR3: CASASGASYEQYF. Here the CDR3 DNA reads TGTGCCAGCGCCTCGGGGGCGTCCTACGAGCAGTACTTC.

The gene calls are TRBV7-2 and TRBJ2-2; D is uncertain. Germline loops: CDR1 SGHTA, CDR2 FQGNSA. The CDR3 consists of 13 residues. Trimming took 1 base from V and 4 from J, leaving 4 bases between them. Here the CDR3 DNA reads TGTGCCAGCAGCTTAGTGACCACCGGGGAGCTGTTTTTT. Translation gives CASSLVTTGELFF.

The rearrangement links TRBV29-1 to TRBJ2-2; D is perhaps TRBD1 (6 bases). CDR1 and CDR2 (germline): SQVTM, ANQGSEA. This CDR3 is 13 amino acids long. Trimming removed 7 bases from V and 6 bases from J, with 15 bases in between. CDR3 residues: CSARQWGPGELFF. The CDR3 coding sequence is TGCAGCGCCCGACAATGGGGGCCCGGGGAGCTGTTTTTT.

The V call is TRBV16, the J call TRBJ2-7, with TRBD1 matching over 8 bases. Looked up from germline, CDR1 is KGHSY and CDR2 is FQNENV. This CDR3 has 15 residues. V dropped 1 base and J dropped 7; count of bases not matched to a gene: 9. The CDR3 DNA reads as TGTGCCAGCAGCCAATGGGGACAGGTACGGGGGGAGCAGTACTTC. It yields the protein CASSQWGQVRGEQYF.

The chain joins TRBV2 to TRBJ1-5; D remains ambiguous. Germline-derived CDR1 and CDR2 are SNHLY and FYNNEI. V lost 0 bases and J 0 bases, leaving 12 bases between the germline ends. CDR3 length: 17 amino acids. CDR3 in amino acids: CASSEAQRTVSNQPQHF. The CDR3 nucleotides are TGTGCCAGCAGTGAAGCGCAACGGACGGTTAGCAATCAGCCCCAGCATTTT. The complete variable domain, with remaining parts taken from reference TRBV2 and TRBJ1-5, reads EPEVTQTPSHQVTQMGQEVILRCVPISNHLYFYWYRQILGQKVEFLVSFYNNEISEKSEIFDDQFSVERPDGSNFTLKIRSTKLEDSAMYFCASSEAQRTVSNQPQHFGDGTRLSIL.

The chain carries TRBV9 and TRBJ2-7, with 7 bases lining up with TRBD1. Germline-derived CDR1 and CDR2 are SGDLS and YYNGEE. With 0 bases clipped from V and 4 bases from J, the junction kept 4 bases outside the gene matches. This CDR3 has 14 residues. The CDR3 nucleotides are TGTGCCAGCAGCGTAGACAGACAGGGTTACGAGCAGTACTTC. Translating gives CASSVDRQGYEQYF. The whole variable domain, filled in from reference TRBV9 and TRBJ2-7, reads DSGVTQTPKHLITATGQRVTLRCSPRSGDLSVYWYQQSLDQGLQFLIQYYNGEERAKGNILERFSAQQFPDLHSELNLSSLELGDSALYFCASSVDRQGYEQYFGPGTRLTVT.

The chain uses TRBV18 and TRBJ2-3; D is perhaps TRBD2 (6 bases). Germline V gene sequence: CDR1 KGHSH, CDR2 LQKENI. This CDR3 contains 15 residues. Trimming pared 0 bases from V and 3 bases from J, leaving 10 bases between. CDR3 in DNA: TGTGCCAGCTCACCACCGGTCAGCGGGACAGATACGCAGTATTTT. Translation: CASSPPVSGTDTQYF.